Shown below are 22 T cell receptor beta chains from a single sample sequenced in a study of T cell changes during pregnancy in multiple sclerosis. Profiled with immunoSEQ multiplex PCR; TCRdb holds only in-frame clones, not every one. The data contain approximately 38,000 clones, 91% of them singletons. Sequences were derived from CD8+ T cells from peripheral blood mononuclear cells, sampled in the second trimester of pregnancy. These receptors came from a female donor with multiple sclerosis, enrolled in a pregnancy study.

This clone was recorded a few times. CDR3 nucleotide sequence: TGTGCCAGCAGCGTAGAGTCAGGGCCGAACACTGAAGCTTTCTTT. This sequence encodes CASSVESGPNTEAFF. This chain connects TRBV9 to TRBJ1-1; a possible D gene is TRBD1 (5 bases). Germline assignment: CDR1 SGDLS and CDR2 YYNGEE. This CDR3 is built from 15 residues. With 0 bases removed from V and 1 base from J, the gap between germline ends came to 10 bases.

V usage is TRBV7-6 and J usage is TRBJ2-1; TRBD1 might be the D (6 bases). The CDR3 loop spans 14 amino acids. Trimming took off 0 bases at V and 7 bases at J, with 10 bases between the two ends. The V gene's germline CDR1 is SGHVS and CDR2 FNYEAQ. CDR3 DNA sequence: TGTGCCAGCAGCTTAGCGGGGGCCCGAAATGAGCAGTTCTTC. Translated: CASSLAGARNEQFF.

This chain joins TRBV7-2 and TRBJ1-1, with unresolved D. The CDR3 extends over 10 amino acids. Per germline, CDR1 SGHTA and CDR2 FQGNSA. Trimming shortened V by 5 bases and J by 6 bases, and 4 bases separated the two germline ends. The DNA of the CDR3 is TGTGCCAGCAGCCCCGCTGAAGCTTTCTTT. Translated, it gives CASSPAEAFF.

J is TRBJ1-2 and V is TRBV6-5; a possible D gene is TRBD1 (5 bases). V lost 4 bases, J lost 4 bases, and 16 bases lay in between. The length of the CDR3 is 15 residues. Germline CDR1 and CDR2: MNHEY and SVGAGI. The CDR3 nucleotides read TGTGCCAGCAGTTTGGGGACGGGGGGTGGCTATGGCTACACCTTC. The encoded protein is CASSLGTGGGYGYTF.

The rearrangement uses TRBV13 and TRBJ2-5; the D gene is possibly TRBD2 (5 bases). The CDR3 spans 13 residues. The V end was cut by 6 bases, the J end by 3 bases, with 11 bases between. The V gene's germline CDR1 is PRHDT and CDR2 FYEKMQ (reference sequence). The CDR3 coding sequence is TGTGCCAGCAGGCCGGGATTGGAAGAGACCCAGTACTTC. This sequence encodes CASRPGLEETQYF.

CDR3 protein: CASSFTSGSYEQYF. In DNA form, the CDR3 reads TGTGCCAGCAGTTTCACTAGCGGGAGCTACGAGCAGTACTTC. The chain joins TRBV27 to TRBJ2-7; TRBD2 agrees at 11 bases. The V segment lost 3 bases and the J segment 3 bases; nucleotides outside the gene matches: 1. Looked up from germline, CDR1 is MNHEY and CDR2 is SMNVEV (reference sequence). The CDR3 is 14 residues long.

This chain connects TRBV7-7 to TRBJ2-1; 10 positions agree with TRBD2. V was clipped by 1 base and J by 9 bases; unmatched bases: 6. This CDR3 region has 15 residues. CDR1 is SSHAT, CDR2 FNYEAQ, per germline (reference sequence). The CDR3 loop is CASSLELRLAGEQFF. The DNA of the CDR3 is TGTGCCAGCAGCTTAGAGTTGCGACTAGCGGGTGAGCAGTTCTTC.

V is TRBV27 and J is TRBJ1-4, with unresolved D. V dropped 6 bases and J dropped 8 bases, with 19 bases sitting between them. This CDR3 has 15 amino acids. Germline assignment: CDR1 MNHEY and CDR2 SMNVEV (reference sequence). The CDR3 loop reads CASSLRDTDSEKLFF. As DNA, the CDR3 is TGTGCCAGCAGCCTCCGCGACACGGATTCCGAAAAACTGTTTTTT.

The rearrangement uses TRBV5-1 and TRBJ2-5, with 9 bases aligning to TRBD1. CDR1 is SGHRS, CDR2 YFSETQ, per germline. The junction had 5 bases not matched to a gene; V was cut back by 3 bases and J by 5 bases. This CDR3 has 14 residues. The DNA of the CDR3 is TGCGCCAGCAGCTCCGGGACAGGGTACGAGACCCAGTACTTC. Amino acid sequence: CASSSGTGYETQYF.

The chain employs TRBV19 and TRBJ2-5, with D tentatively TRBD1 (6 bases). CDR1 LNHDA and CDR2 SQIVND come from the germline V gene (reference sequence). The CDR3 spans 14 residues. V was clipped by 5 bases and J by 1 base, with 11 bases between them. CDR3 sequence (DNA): TGTGCCAGTAGTCATCAGGGGCCCCAAGAGACCCAGTACTTC. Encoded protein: CASSHQGPQETQYF.

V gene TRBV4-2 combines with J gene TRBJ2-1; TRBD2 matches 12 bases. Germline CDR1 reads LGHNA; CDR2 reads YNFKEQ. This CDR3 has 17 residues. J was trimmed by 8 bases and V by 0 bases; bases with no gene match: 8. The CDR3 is CASSQDPLAGGSYEQFF. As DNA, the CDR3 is TGTGCCAGCAGCCAAGATCCGCTAGCGGGGGGGAGTTATGAGCAGTTCTTC.

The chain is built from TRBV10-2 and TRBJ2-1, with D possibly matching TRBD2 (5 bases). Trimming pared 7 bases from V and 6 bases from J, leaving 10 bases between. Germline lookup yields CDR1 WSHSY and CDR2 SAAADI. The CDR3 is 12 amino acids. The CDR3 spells CASMGGLNEQFF. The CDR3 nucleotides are TGCGCCAGCATGGGCGGACTCAATGAGCAGTTCTTC.

The CDR3 DNA reads TGTGCCAGCAGTTGGCGACAGGAACAGTACTTC. It is translated as CASSWRQEQYF. This chain connects TRBV27 to TRBJ2-7; tentative D call: TRBD1 (6 bases). The CDR3 contains 11 residues. Germline assignment: CDR1 MNHEY and CDR2 SMNVEV (reference sequence). Trimming took off 4 bases at V and 10 bases at J, with 11 bases between the two ends.

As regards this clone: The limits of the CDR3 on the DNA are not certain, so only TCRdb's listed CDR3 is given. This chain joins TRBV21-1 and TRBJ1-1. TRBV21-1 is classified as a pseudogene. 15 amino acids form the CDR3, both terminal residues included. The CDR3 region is CASSTKWGAGTEAFF.

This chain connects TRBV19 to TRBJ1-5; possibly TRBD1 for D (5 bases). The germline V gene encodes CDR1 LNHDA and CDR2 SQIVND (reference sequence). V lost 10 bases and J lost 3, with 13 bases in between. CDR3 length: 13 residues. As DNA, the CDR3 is TGTGCCACCACTCAGGGTTACAATCAGCCCCAGCATTTT. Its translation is CATTQGYNQPQHF.

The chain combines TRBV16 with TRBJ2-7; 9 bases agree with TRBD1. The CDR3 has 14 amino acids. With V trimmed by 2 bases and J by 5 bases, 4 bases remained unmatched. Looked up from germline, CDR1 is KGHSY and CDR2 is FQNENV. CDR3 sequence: CASSQNTGGNEQYF. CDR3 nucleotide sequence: TGTGCCAGCAGCCAAAATACAGGGGGCAACGAGCAGTACTTC.

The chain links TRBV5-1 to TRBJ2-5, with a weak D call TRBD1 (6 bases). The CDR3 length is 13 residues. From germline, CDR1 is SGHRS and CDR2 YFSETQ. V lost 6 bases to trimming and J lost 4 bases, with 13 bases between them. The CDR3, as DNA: TGCGCCAGCAAAGGCAGGGGCAGAGAGACCCAGTACTTC. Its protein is CASKGRGRETQYF.

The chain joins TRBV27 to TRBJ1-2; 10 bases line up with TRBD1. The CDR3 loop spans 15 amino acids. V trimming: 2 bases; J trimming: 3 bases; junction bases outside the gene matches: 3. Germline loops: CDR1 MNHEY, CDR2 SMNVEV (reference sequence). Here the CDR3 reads CASSLRGQGYYGYTF. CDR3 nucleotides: TGTGCCAGCAGTTTAAGGGGACAGGGGTACTATGGCTACACCTTC.

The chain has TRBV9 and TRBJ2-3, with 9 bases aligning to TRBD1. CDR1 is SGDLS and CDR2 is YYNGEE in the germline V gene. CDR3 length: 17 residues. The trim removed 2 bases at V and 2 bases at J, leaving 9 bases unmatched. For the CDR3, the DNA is TGTGCCAGCAGCGTCGAGGGACAGGGTGGAGACACAGATACGCAGTATTTT. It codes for CASSVEGQGGDTDTQYF.

CDR3 amino acids: CASKELAGDQFF. The CDR3 region has the DNA TGTGCCAGCAAGGAGCTAGCGGGAGATCAGTTCTTC. The chain is built from TRBV28 and TRBJ2-1, with 10 nucleotides matching TRBD2. After removal of 7 bases from V and 13 bases from J, the junction contained 7 bases not matched to a gene. Germline V gene lookup returns CDR1 MDHEN and CDR2 SYDVKM. The CDR3 is 12 amino acids.

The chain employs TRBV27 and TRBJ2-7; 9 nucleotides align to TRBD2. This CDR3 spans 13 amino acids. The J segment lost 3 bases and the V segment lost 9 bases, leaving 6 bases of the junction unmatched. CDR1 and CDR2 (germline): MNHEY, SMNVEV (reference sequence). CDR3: CASRSGSRYEQYF. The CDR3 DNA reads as TGTGCCAGTCGTAGCGGGAGTCGCTACGAGCAGTACTTC.

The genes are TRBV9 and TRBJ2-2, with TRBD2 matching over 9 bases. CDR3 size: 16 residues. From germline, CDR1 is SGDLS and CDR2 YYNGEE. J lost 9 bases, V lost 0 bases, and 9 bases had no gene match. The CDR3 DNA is TGTGCCAGCAGCGTAGACGGGACTAGCACGAGGCGGGAGCTGTTTTTT. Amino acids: CASSVDGTSTRRELFF.